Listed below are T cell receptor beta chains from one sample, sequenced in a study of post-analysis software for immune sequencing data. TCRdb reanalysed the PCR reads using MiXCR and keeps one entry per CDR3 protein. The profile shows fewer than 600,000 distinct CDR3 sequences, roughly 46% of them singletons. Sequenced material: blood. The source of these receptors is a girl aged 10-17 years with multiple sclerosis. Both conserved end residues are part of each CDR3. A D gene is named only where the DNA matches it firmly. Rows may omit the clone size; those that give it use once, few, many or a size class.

cdr3_nt: TGTGCCAGCAGCCGCCCCCCGGGGACTCTTGAGCAGTTCTTC; cdr3_aa: CASSRPPGTLEQFF; v_call: TRBV6-6; d_call: -; clone_size: -; cdr3_length: 14; j_call: TRBJ2-1
cdr3_nt: TGTGCCAGCAGTTGGAAAATGGGACTAGTTAACGAGACCCAGTACTTC; cdr3_aa: CASSWKMGLVNETQYF; v_call: TRBV27; d_call: TRBD2; clone_size: few; cdr3_length: 16; j_call: TRBJ2-5
cdr3_nt: TGCAGTGCCCCTGGGCGGAAGAATCAGCCCCAGCATTTT; cdr3_aa: CSAPGRKNQPQHF; v_call: TRBV20-1; d_call: -; clone_size: few; cdr3_length: 13; j_call: TRBJ1-5
cdr3_nt: TGCAGTGCTGGCCGGGACGGTACTACGCAGCAGTACTTC; cdr3_aa: CSAGRDGTTQQYF; v_call: TRBV20-1; d_call: -; clone_size: few; cdr3_length: 13; j_call: TRBJ2-7
cdr3_nt: TGTGCTAGCAGCTTAGGCCGGGACAGGGGCTACGAGCAGTACTTC; cdr3_aa: CASSLGRDRGYEQYF; v_call: TRBV7-7; d_call: TRBD1; clone_size: -; cdr3_length: 15; j_call: TRBJ2-7
cdr3_nt: TGCAGCGTTGAGACTAGCGGGATAGTCGGGTCCTACAATGAGCAGTTCTTC; cdr3_aa: CSVETSGIVGSYNEQFF; v_call: TRBV29-1; d_call: TRBD2; clone_size: once; cdr3_length: 17; j_call: TRBJ2-1
cdr3_nt: TGTGCCATCAGTGGAGAACTAGCGGGAGTCAATGAGCAGTTCTTC; cdr3_aa: CAISGELAGVNEQFF; v_call: TRBV10-3; d_call: TRBD2; clone_size: -; cdr3_length: 15; j_call: TRBJ2-1
cdr3_nt: TGCAGTGCTAAACAGGGGTCCGGGACAGATACGCAGTATTTT; cdr3_aa: CSAKQGSGTDTQYF; v_call: TRBV20-1; d_call: TRBD1; clone_size: -; cdr3_length: 14; j_call: TRBJ2-3
cdr3_nt: TGTGCCAGCAGTTTAACGCGGCAGTCCGGATACCCGCGCAGCACAGATACGCAGTATTTT; cdr3_aa: CASSLTRQSGYPRSTDTQYF; v_call: TRBV27; d_call: -; clone_size: -; cdr3_length: 20; j_call: TRBJ2-3
cdr3_nt: TGTGCCAGCAGTCCAGAGATCCCCTACGAGCAGTACTTC; cdr3_aa: CASSPEIPYEQYF; v_call: TRBV25-1; d_call: -; clone_size: few; cdr3_length: 13; j_call: TRBJ2-7
cdr3_nt: TGCAGTGCTTGGGCCAACCAGGGTGGGCAGTTCTTC; cdr3_aa: CSAWANQGGQFF; v_call: TRBV20-1; d_call: -; clone_size: -; cdr3_length: 12; j_call: TRBJ2-1
cdr3_nt: TGCAGTGCTAGAGTAGGGCTAGCGGGGCTCCAAGAGACCCAGTACTTC; cdr3_aa: CSARVGLAGLQETQYF; v_call: TRBV20-1; d_call: TRBD2; clone_size: -; cdr3_length: 16; j_call: TRBJ2-5
cdr3_nt: TGTGCCAGCAGCTTAGCTGGGCGGCCCCTAAAGGGGCAGTTCTTC; cdr3_aa: CASSLAGRPLKGQFF; v_call: TRBV7-6; d_call: -; clone_size: few; cdr3_length: 15; j_call: TRBJ2-1
cdr3_nt: TGTGCCAGCAGTGAAGTCTACGGGGTCGGTGAGACCCAGTACTTC; cdr3_aa: CASSEVYGVGETQYF; v_call: TRBV2; d_call: -; clone_size: few; cdr3_length: 15; j_call: TRBJ2-5
cdr3_nt: TGTGCCAGCAGCTTAGTCCGGGGGCATGAGCAGTTCTTC; cdr3_aa: CASSLVRGHEQFF; v_call: TRBV11-1; d_call: -; clone_size: few; cdr3_length: 13; j_call: TRBJ2-1
cdr3_nt: TGCAGTGCTAGACCACCCGTCGGCAATCAGCCCCAGCATTTT; cdr3_aa: CSARPPVGNQPQHF; v_call: TRBV20-1; d_call: -; clone_size: -; cdr3_length: 14; j_call: TRBJ1-5
cdr3_nt: TGTGCCAGCAGTCCTAGCGGGAGAAGTGGTGAGCAGTACTTC; cdr3_aa: CASSPSGRSGEQYF; v_call: TRBV4-2; d_call: TRBD2; clone_size: -; cdr3_length: 14; j_call: TRBJ2-5
cdr3_nt: TGTGCCAGCAGCTGGACAGGGGCCTACAATGAGCAGTTCTTC; cdr3_aa: CASSWTGAYNEQFF; v_call: TRBV7-9; d_call: TRBD1; clone_size: few; cdr3_length: 14; j_call: TRBJ2-1
cdr3_nt: TGTGCCAGCAGCGTAGTAGAATTAGATGGGACCCAGTACTTC; cdr3_aa: CASSVVELDGTQYF; v_call: TRBV9; d_call: -; clone_size: -; cdr3_length: 14; j_call: TRBJ2-5
cdr3_nt: TGTGCCAGCAGTTCGACAGTGGCAGGCTACGAGCAGTACTTC; cdr3_aa: CASSSTVAGYEQYF; v_call: TRBV27; d_call: -; clone_size: few; cdr3_length: 14; j_call: TRBJ2-7
cdr3_nt: TGCAGCGTTGGTCGGATGAACACCGGGGAGCTGTTTTTT; cdr3_aa: CSVGRMNTGELFF; v_call: TRBV29-1; d_call: -; clone_size: few; cdr3_length: 13; j_call: TRBJ2-2
cdr3_nt: TGTGCCAGCAGCTTACTGGGCTTATATTACAATGAGCAGTTCTTC; cdr3_aa: CASSLLGLYYNEQFF; v_call: TRBV7-9; d_call: -; clone_size: -; cdr3_length: 15; j_call: TRBJ2-1
cdr3_nt: TGTGCCATCAGTGGGGCAGAGACCCAGTACTTC; cdr3_aa: CAISGAETQYF; v_call: TRBV10-3; d_call: -; clone_size: -; cdr3_length: 11; j_call: TRBJ2-5
cdr3_nt: TGCAGTGCTAGTCCACTAGCGGGGATACTCCAAGAGACCCAGTACTTC; cdr3_aa: CSASPLAGILQETQYF; v_call: TRBV20-1; d_call: TRBD2; clone_size: -; cdr3_length: 16; j_call: TRBJ2-5
cdr3_nt: TGCAGTGCTAGAGATGGCGGCTCTGGGGCCAACGTCCTGACTTTC; cdr3_aa: CSARDGGSGANVLTF; v_call: TRBV20-1; d_call: -; clone_size: few; cdr3_length: 15; j_call: TRBJ2-6
cdr3_nt: TGTGCCAGCAGTCTGTCGTGGGGACTAGCGGGAGGCTTGGTAGATGCGCAGTATTTT; cdr3_aa: CASSLSWGLAGGLVDAQYF; v_call: TRBV28; d_call: TRBD2; clone_size: -; cdr3_length: 19; j_call: TRBJ2-3
cdr3_nt: TGTGCCAGCAGTTTTTACCGCGGAGACTACGAGCAGTACTTC; cdr3_aa: CASSFYRGDYEQYF; v_call: TRBV27; d_call: -; clone_size: few; cdr3_length: 14; j_call: TRBJ2-7
cdr3_nt: TGTGCCAGCAGTGCCGATCAGCCCCAGCATTTT; cdr3_aa: CASSADQPQHF; v_call: TRBV6-1; d_call: -; clone_size: -; cdr3_length: 11; j_call: TRBJ1-5
cdr3_nt: TGTGCCAGCAGTTACTCGACGAGGGTCCACGAGCAGTACTTC; cdr3_aa: CASSYSTRVHEQYF; v_call: TRBV6-2/TRBV6-3; d_call: -; clone_size: -; cdr3_length: 14; j_call: TRBJ2-7
cdr3_nt: TGTGCCAGCAGACGGACTAGCGCGTTCCAAGAGACCCAGTACTTC; cdr3_aa: CASRRTSAFQETQYF; v_call: TRBV12-3/TRBV12-4; d_call: TRBD2; clone_size: -; cdr3_length: 15; j_call: TRBJ2-5
cdr3_nt: TGCGCCAGCGAACAGGCACCTAACTATGGCTACACCTTC; cdr3_aa: CASEQAPNYGYTF; v_call: TRBV5-1; d_call: -; clone_size: -; cdr3_length: 13; j_call: TRBJ1-2
cdr3_nt: TGTGCCACCAGCAGATCCCCCTGGGACAGGGAGGAGACCCAGTACTTC; cdr3_aa: CATSRSPWDREETQYF; v_call: TRBV15; d_call: TRBD1; clone_size: -; cdr3_length: 16; j_call: TRBJ2-5
cdr3_nt: TGTGCCAGCAGTTTATCCTCTCAGATGGGCTATCAGCCCCAGCATTTT; cdr3_aa: CASSLSSQMGYQPQHF; v_call: TRBV6-2/TRBV6-3; d_call: -; clone_size: -; cdr3_length: 16; j_call: TRBJ1-5
cdr3_nt: TGTGCCAGCAGTGATGGACTAGCGGGAGGGCCAATGCTCTACGAGCAGTACTTC; cdr3_aa: CASSDGLAGGPMLYEQYF; v_call: TRBV12-3/TRBV12-4; d_call: TRBD2; clone_size: once; cdr3_length: 18; j_call: TRBJ2-7